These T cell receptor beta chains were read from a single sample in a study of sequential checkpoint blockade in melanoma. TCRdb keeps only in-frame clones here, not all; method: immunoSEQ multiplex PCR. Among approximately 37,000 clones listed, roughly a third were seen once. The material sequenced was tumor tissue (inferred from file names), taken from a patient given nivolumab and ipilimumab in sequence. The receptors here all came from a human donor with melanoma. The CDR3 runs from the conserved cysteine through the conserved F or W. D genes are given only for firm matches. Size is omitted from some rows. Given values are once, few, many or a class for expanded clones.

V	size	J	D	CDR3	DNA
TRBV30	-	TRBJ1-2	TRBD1	CAWSVQGVAQGYTF	TGTGCCTGGAGTGTACAGGGGGTCGCGCAGGGCTACACCTTC
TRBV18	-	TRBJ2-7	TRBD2	CASSPETSGDYEQYF	TGTGCCAGCTCACCTGAGACTAGCGGAGACTACGAGCAGTACTTC
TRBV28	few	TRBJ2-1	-	CASSLGIRSDEQFF	TGTGCCAGCAGTTTAGGAATCCGTTCGGATGAGCAGTTCTTC
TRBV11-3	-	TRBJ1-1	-	CASSLLSGSLRDTEAFF	TGTGCCAGCAGCTTGCTCTCGGGCAGCCTAAGGGACACTGAAGCTTTCTTT
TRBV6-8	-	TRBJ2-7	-	CASSAGRLRGYEQYF	TGTGCCAGCAGTGCAGGGAGGTTGAGGGGGTACGAGCAGTACTTC
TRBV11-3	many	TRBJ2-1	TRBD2	CASSLVGGSYNEQFF	TGTGCCAGCAGCTTAGTGGGGGGGTCCTACAATGAGCAGTTCTTC
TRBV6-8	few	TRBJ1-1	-	CASRSGRGAVYTEAFF	TGTGCCAGCAGGTCAGGGCGTGGGGCGGTGTACACTGAAGCTTTCTTT
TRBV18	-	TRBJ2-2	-	CASSSGLDTGELFF	TGTGCCAGCTCGTCAGGGTTGGACACCGGGGAGCTGTTTTTT
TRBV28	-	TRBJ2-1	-	CASSFDGGVYNEQFF	TGTGCCAGCAGTTTCGATGGCGGGGTGTACAATGAGCAGTTCTTC
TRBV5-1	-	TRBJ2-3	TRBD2	CASSPSGPSTDTQYF	TGCGCCAGCAGCCCTAGCGGGCCCAGCACAGATACGCAGTATTTT
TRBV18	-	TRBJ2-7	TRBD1	CASSPGTAYEQYF	TGTGCCAGCTCACCCGGGACAGCCTACGAGCAGTACTTC
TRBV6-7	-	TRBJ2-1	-	CASVGTYNEQFF	TGTGCCAGCGTGGGAACATACAATGAGCAGTTCTTC
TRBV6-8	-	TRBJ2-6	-	CASTPEGTGANVLTF	TGTGCCAGCACCCCAGAGGGAACTGGGGCCAACGTCCTGACTTTC
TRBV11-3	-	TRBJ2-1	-	CASSPSGLIYNEQFF	TGTGCCAGCAGCCCCAGCGGACTGATCTACAATGAGCAGTTCTTC
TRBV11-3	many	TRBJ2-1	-	CASTPRGPYNEQFF	TGTGCCAGCACCCCAAGGGGCCCCTACAATGAGCAGTTCTTC
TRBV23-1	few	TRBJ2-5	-	CASSPYYRETQYF	TGCGCCAGCAGTCCTTATTACAGAGAGACCCAGTACTTC
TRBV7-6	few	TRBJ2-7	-	CASSQYRAGSYEQYF	TGTGCCAGCAGCCAGTACAGGGCCGGCTCCTACGAGCAGTACTTC
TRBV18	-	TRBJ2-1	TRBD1	CASSPFDREREQFF	TGTGCCAGCTCACCCTTCGACAGGGAACGTGAGCAGTTCTTC
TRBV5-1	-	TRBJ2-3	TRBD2	CASSLLRGSTDTQYF	TGCGCCAGCAGCTTGCTGCGGGGGAGCACAGATACGCAGTATTTT
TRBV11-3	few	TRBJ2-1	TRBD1	CASSLGQGWSNEQFF	TGTGCCAGCAGCCTCGGACAGGGCTGGAGCAATGAGCAGTTCTTC
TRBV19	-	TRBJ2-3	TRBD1	CAGSGTGPTDTQYF	TGTGCCGGCTCCGGGACAGGGCCCACAGATACGCAGTATTTT
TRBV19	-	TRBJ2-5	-	CASSPGSQETQYF	TGTGCCAGTAGTCCAGGGAGCCAAGAGACCCAGTACTTC
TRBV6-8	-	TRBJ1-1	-	CASSDVVAPTEAFF	TGTGCCAGCAGTGACGTCGTCGCACCCACTGAAGCTTTCTTT
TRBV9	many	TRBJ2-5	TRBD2	CASSTAGVQETQYF	TGTGCCAGCAGCACAGCGGGGGTTCAAGAGACCCAGTACTTC
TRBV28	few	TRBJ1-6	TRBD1	CASSYRTGRGDNSPLHF	TGTGCCAGCAGTTACAGGACAGGGAGGGGGGATAATTCACCCCTCCACTTT
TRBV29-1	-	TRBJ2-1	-	CSGTSALSQGNEQFF	TGCAGCGGCACAAGTGCCCTCTCTCAGGGGAATGAGCAGTTCTTC
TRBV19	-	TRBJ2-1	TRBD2	CASSMGGSSYNEQFF	TGTGCCAGTAGTATGGGGGGGAGCTCCTACAATGAGCAGTTCTTC
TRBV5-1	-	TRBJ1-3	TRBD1	CASSIQGDTGNTIYF	TGCGCCAGCAGCATACAGGGGGACACTGGAAACACCATATATTTT
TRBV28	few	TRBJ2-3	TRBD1	CASRSGQTSSTDTQYF	TGTGCCAGCAGATCGGGACAGACGAGTAGCACAGATACGCAGTATTTT
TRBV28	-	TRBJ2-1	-	CASHWGLSSYNEQFF	TGTGCCAGTCATTGGGGGCTTAGCTCCTACAATGAGCAGTTCTTC
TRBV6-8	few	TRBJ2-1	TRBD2	CASSYSVASGVDEQFF	TGTGCCAGCAGTTACTCCGTCGCTAGCGGGGTTGATGAGCAGTTCTTC
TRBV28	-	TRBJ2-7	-	CASSPMMIGRDEQYF	TGTGCCAGCAGTCCTATGATGATAGGAAGGGACGAGCAGTACTTC
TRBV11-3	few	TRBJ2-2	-	CASSHTGTANTGELFF	TGTGCCAGCAGCCATACCGGGACGGCGAACACCGGGGAGCTGTTTTTT
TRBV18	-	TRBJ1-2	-	CASSPPFWDTTNYGYTF	TGTGCCAGCTCACCACCATTCTGGGACACTACTAACTATGGCTACACCTTC
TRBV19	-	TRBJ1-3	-	CASMNRFGSTIYF	TGTGCCAGTATGAACAGGTTCGGCAGCACCATATATTTT
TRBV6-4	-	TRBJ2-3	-	CASSYQDTQYF	TGTGCCAGCAGTTATCAGGATACGCAGTATTTT
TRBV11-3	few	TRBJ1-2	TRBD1	CASSLGGRGFVYGYTF	TGTGCCAGCAGCTTAGGCGGCAGGGGGTTTGTCTATGGCTACACCTTC
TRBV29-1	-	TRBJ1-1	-	CSVGAGRENTEAFF	TGCAGCGTTGGGGCAGGTAGAGAGAACACTGAAGCTTTCTTT
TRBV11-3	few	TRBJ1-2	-	CASSLGRTVYGYTF	TGTGCCAGCAGCTTGGGTAGGACAGTCTATGGCTACACCTTC
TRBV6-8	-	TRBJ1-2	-	CASSYANYGYTF	TGTGCCAGCAGTTATGCCAACTATGGCTACACCTTC
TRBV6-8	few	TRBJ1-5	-	CASSHGGPQPQHF	TGTGCCAGCAGTCACGGCGGGCCCCAGCCCCAGCATTTT
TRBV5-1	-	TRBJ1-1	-	CASRLITGRDTEAFF	TGCGCCAGCAGATTAATTACGGGGCGTGACACTGAAGCTTTCTTT
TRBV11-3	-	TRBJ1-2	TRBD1	CASSLGDRWWGGYTF	TGTGCCAGCAGCTTAGGGGACAGATGGTGGGGTGGCTACACCTTC
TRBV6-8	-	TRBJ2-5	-	CASSDFPLTMRETQYF	TGTGCCAGCAGTGACTTCCCCCTGACCATGCGAGAGACCCAGTACTTC
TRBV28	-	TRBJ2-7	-	CASSFPGLGRYEQYF	TGTGCCAGCAGTTTCCCGGGACTGGGGAGGTACGAGCAGTACTTC